Listed here are 21 T cell receptor beta chains from one sample, sequenced in a study of CD8 T cells in ankylosing spondylitis. TCRdb reanalysed the 5' RACE reads using MiXCR and keeps one entry per CDR3 protein. The sample holds about 360,000 distinct CDR3 sequences, 20% to 25% seen once. Sequencing used blood, either unsorted or a sorted T cell fraction (not recorded which). The receptors were sampled from a male donor with ankylosing spondylitis or in good health (not recorded which).

The chain employs TRBV20-1 and TRBJ2-2, with a tentative D call TRBD2 (5 bases). Trimming pared 4 bases from V and 5 bases from J, leaving 14 bases between. The CDR3 consists of 14 residues. Germline lookup yields CDR1 DFQATT and CDR2 SNEGSKA (reference sequence). The CDR3: CSATADTWTGELFF. The CDR3 DNA reads as TGCAGTGCTACAGCGGATACATGGACCGGGGAGCTGTTTTTT.

This clonotype turned up a few times. The chain employs TRBV13 and TRBJ2-3; 8 bases map to TRBD2. Per the germline V gene, CDR1 is PRHDT and CDR2 is FYEKMQ (reference sequence). Trimming took 1 base from V and 2 from J; bases not matched to a gene: 5. The CDR3 spans 16 residues. In DNA form, the CDR3 reads TGTGCCAGCAGCTTAGTCGGGGGGGTCACCACAGATACGCAGTATTTT. Amino acid sequence: CASSLVGGVTTDTQYF.

The table lists this clonotype with a few counts. V is TRBV6-4 and J is TRBJ2-1; 15 bases map to TRBD2. Germline V gene lookup returns CDR1 MRHNA and CDR2 SNTAGT. V gave up 8 bases and J gave up 3 bases; unmatched junction bases: 20. The CDR3 totals 21 residues. CDR3 bases: TGTGCCAGCCCAGAAACGCGGTCCGGGACTAGCGGGGGGAAGTACTACAATGAGCAGTTCTTC. It yields the protein CASPETRSGTSGGKYYNEQFF.

The table lists this clonotype with a count of one. The genes are TRBV5-6 and TRBJ2-4; TRBD2 aligns across 9 bases. Germline V lookup: CDR1 SGHDT, CDR2 YYEEEE. The CDR3 runs to 19 residues. V shed 0 bases and J 3 bases; nucleotides not matched to a gene: 13. CDR3 in amino acids: CASSLGAGLAGFGKNIQYF. The CDR3 bases are TGTGCCAGCAGCTTGGGGGCCGGTCTAGCGGGGTTCGGCAAAAACATTCAGTACTTC.

The rearrangement joins TRBV28 to TRBJ2-5; TRBD2 agrees at 12 bases. Per the germline V gene, CDR1 is MDHEN and CDR2 is SYDVKM. V gave up 5 bases and J gave up 3 bases; unmatched junction bases: 4. This CDR3 has 15 residues. CDR3 sequence reads: CASSLPSGGEETQYF. The CDR3 DNA reads TGTGCCAGCAGTCTCCCTAGCGGGGGGGAAGAGACCCAGTACTTC.

This clonotype was recorded a few times. This chain connects TRBV11-2 to TRBJ2-5; no reliable D call. The V end lost 8 bases, the J end lost 1 base, and 17 bases lay between the germline ends. CDR1 and CDR2 from the germline V gene are SGHAT and FQNNGV. The CDR3 consists of 15 residues. CDR3 amino acids: CASRSTSQTQETQYF. CDR3 sequence (DNA): TGTGCCAGCCGAAGTACTTCGCAGACCCAAGAGACCCAGTACTTC.

This clonotype came up once. The genes are TRBV14 and TRBJ2-3; D ambiguous. CDR3 size: 15 residues. Trimming removed 2 bases from V and 1 base from J, with 10 bases in between. CDR1 is SGHDN, CDR2 FVKESK, per germline. CDR3: CASSQLVPGTDTQYF. The CDR3 nucleotides are TGTGCCAGCAGCCAATTGGTGCCTGGCACAGATACGCAGTATTTT.

The V call is TRBV19, the J call TRBJ1-1; D is possibly TRBD1 (6 bases). Germline values: CDR1 LNHDA, CDR2 SQIVND (reference sequence). CDR3 length: 14 amino acids. V lost 5 bases and J lost 6, with 16 bases in between. CDR3 sequence: CASSAAGGAAEAFF. The CDR3 DNA follows: TGTGCCAGTAGTGCCGCGGGGGGGGCCGCTGAAGCTTTCTTT.

The rearrangement joins TRBV4-2 to TRBJ2-1; D is ambiguous. Germline values: CDR1 LGHNA, CDR2 YNFKEQ. The CDR3 loop spans 21 amino acids. V lost 4 bases to trimming and J lost 0 bases, with 28 bases between them. The CDR3 sequence is CASSLPTRLMEKAASYNEQFF. The CDR3 region has the DNA TGTGCCAGCAGCCTTCCAACGAGACTCATGGAAAAAGCCGCCTCCTACAATGAGCAGTTCTTC.

CDR3 nucleotides: TGTGCCAGCAGAACCTTCAAGGAGGCCGGGGAGCTGTTTTTT. This gives the protein CASRTFKEAGELFF. The V gene is TRBV28, the J gene TRBJ2-2; TRBD2 is a possible D gene (5 bases). Between the trimmed V and J ends, which lost 6 bases and 6 bases, there was a span of 14 bases. Per germline, CDR1 MDHEN and CDR2 SYDVKM. CDR3 length: 14 amino acids.

The rearrangement uses TRBV9 and TRBJ2-7, with 8 bases lining up with TRBD2. J lost 4 bases, V lost 2 bases, and 8 bases had no gene match. The CDR3 totals 15 residues. Germline V gene lookup returns CDR1 SGDLS and CDR2 YYNGEE. The chain's CDR3 is CASSVGGGLGYEQYF. DNA of the CDR3: TGTGCCAGCAGCGTCGGCGGGGGGTTGGGGTACGAGCAGTACTTC. Filled out from reference TRBV9 and TRBJ2-7, the complete variable domain reads DSGVTQTPKHLITATGQRVTLRCSPRSGDLSVYWYQQSLDQGLQFLIQYYNGEERAKGNILERFSAQQFPDLHSELNLSSLELGDSALYFCASSVGGGLGYEQYFGPGTRLTVT.

This clonotype came up a few times. The DNA of the CDR3 is TGTGCCAGCAGCTTGGGTTTTGGTGGAAGGCGGCAGTTCTTC. Translated: CASSLGFGGRRQFF. This chain joins TRBV5-5 and TRBJ2-1; no definite D call. The CDR3 consists of 14 residues. V was shortened by 0 bases and J by 12 bases, with 16 bases between the two germline ends. Germline assignment: CDR1 SGHKS and CDR2 YYEKEE (reference sequence).

This clonotype occurred a few times. The V gene is TRBV24-1, the J gene TRBJ2-1; TRBD2 matches at 7 bases. V lost 7 bases to trimming and J lost 2 bases; unmatched junction nucleotides: 7. Per the germline V gene, CDR1 is KGHDR and CDR2 is SFDVKD. The CDR3 covers 15 residues. Here the CDR3 DNA reads TGTGCCACCAGCGAAAGCGGGGACGCCTACAATGAGCAGTTCTTC. It is translated as CATSESGDAYNEQFF.

The table lists this clonotype with a few counts. This chain links TRBV6-5 with TRBJ1-2, with D uncertain. Trimming left V 2 bases short and J 8 bases short, with 6 bases between. CDR1 is MNHEY, CDR2 SVGAGI, per germline. The CDR3 is made up of 11 amino acids. The CDR3 DNA reads as TGTGCCAGCAGTTACGGGATAGGCTACACCTTC. Its protein is CASSYGIGYTF.

This clonotype was found a few times. This rearrangement joins TRBV5-1 to TRBJ1-2; no reliable D call. The germline gives CDR1 SGHRS, CDR2 YFSETQ. The length of the CDR3 is 16 residues. Trimming took off 0 bases at V and 0 bases at J, with 12 bases between the two ends. The CDR3 reads CASSLGPRSSNYGYTF. The CDR3 DNA reads as TGCGCCAGCAGCTTGGGCCCAAGAAGTTCTAACTATGGCTACACCTTC.

V gene TRBV15 combines with J gene TRBJ2-7; TRBD1 matches at 7 bases. CDR1 is LNHNV, CDR2 YYDKDF, per germline (reference sequence). V dropped 3 bases and J dropped 7; count of bases not matched to a gene: 9. The CDR3 extends over 14 amino acids. The CDR3 sequence: CATSRGQGVAEQYF. The CDR3 DNA reads as TGTGCCACCAGCAGGGGGCAGGGGGTGGCGGAGCAGTACTTC.

The sample holds a few counts of this clonotype. The chain carries TRBV10-3 and TRBJ2-5, with TRBD2 matching 9 bases. Looked up from germline, CDR1 is ENHRY and CDR2 is SYGVKD. J was trimmed by 5 bases and V by 0 bases; bases with no gene match: 13. The CDR3 is 18 amino acids. The CDR3 loop reads CAISESPVAGAFRETQYF. CDR3 DNA sequence: TGTGCCATCAGTGAGTCGCCCGTAGCGGGGGCTTTTAGGGAGACCCAGTACTTC.

This clonotype was counted between two and nine times. The CDR3 reads CSARKPGSGNTIYF. The CDR3 bases are TGCAGTGCTAGAAAGCCGGGCTCTGGAAACACCATATATTTT. This rearrangement joins TRBV20-1 to TRBJ1-3; D not certain. V lost 2 bases and J 0 bases, leaving 8 bases between the germline ends. CDR1 and CDR2 (germline): DFQATT, SNEGSKA (reference sequence). The CDR3 totals 14 residues.

As to this clonotype: At one end, the junction sequence differs from germline, possibly due to a read error. This chain joins TRBV20-1 and TRBJ2-3; 14 bases fit TRBD2. Germline V lookup: CDR1 DFQATT, CDR2 SNEGSKA (reference sequence). The CDR3 totals 17 residues. In nucleotides, the CDR3 is TGCAGTGCTAGAGATTGGGGACTAGCGGGGGCCCTGGATATGCAGTATTTT. This sequence encodes CSARDWGLAGALDMQYF.

The rearrangement links TRBV2 to TRBJ2-7, with no clear D. Trimming cost V 6 bases and J 2 bases, with 17 bases left between them. Germline V gene data show CDR1 as SNHLY and CDR2 as FYNNEI. The CDR3 spans 15 residues. CDR3 coding DNA: TGTGCCAGCAGCAATACCAAAGCCTCCACCTACGAGCAGTACTTC. Translated: CASSNTKASTYEQYF.

This clonotype was seen a few times. This chain joins TRBV6-5 and TRBJ1-5; D might be TRBD1 (5 bases). The CDR3 spans 15 residues. The germline CDR1 and CDR2 sequences are MNHEY and SVGAGI. The V end was cut by 0 bases, the J end by 4 bases, with 10 bases between. The CDR3 sequence is CASSYSGRANQPQHF. The CDR3 DNA follows: TGTGCCAGCAGTTACTCGGGCAGGGCTAATCAGCCCCAGCATTTT.